These 9 T cell receptor beta chains were all obtained from the same sample, sequenced in a study of blood T cell repertoires in COVID-19. TCRdb's copy holds only in-frame clones and misses some; the assay was immunoSEQ multiplex PCR. Here the sample spans roughly 260,000 clones, around 87% being singletons. Sequencing was done on a sample of peripheral blood. The receptors derive from a woman between 50 and 59 years old with acute or convalescent COVID-19.

The chain joins TRBV28 to TRBJ2-1; 10 bases line up with TRBD1. V lost 1 base, J lost 7 bases, and 1 base stayed unmatched. CDR3 length equals 14 residues. The germline CDR1 and CDR2 sequences are MDHEN and SYDVKM. The CDR3 bases are TGTGCCAGCAGTTTATTGGGACAGGGGAATGAGCAGTTCTTC. Protein: CASSLLGQGNEQFF.

The V and J genes are TRBV30 and TRBJ2-7; TRBD2 is a possible D gene (5 bases). The germline V and J ends were trimmed by 1 base and 1 base, with 11 bases remaining between them. The length of the CDR3 is 14 residues. Germline V gene data show CDR1 as GTSNPN and CDR2 as SVGIG (reference sequence). The CDR3 spells CAWSETWTSYEQYF. CDR3 bases: TGTGCCTGGAGTGAAACGTGGACTTCCTACGAGCAGTACTTC. Looking up the rest from reference TRBV30 and TRBJ2-7 gives the full variable domain: SQTIHQWPATLVQPVGSPLSLECTVEGTSNPNLYWYRQAAGRGLQLLFYSVGIGQISSEVPQNLSASRPQDRQFILSSKKLLLSDSGFYLCAWSETWTSYEQYFGPGTRLTVT.

The chain uses TRBV7-2 and TRBJ1-2; TRBD1 aligns across 12 bases. The CDR3 has 14 amino acids. CDR1 and CDR2 from the germline V gene are SGHTA and FQGNSA. V trimming: 5 bases; J trimming: 4 bases; junction bases outside the gene matches: 2. The CDR3 sequence is CASSRDRGLYGYTF. CDR3 sequence (DNA): TGTGCCAGCAGCCGGGACAGGGGGCTCTATGGCTACACCTTC. Using reference TRBV7-2 and TRBJ1-2 for the parts outside the CDR3, the full variable domain is GAGVSQSPSNKVTEKGKDVELRCDPISGHTALYWYRQSLGQGLEFLIYFQGNSAPDKSGLPSDRFSAERTGGSVSTLTIQRTQQEDSAVYLCASSRDRGLYGYTFGSGTRLTVV.

This clone turned up a few times. The CDR3 protein is CASSPTGTLGETQYF. The CDR3 nucleotides are TGTGCCAGCAGTCCGACAGGGACCTTGGGAGAGACCCAGTACTTC. This chain joins TRBV6-2 or TRBV6-3 and TRBJ2-5, with TRBD1 matching 7 bases. This CDR3 spans 15 amino acids. CDR1 MNHEY and CDR2 SVGEGT come from the germline V gene. Germline trimming cut 5 bases from V and 4 bases from J; bases unmatched to any gene: 10.

The CDR3: CASSFRGGRTEAFF. As DNA, the CDR3 is TGTGCCAGCAGTTTTCGGGGGGGCCGAACTGAAGCTTTCTTT. The V gene is TRBV28, the J gene TRBJ1-1; possibly TRBD1 for D (6 bases). V dropped 3 bases and J dropped 5 bases, with 13 bases sitting between them. The CDR3 extends over 14 amino acids. Germline V gives CDR1 MDHEN, CDR2 SYDVKM.

The CDR3 DNA reads as TGTGCCAGCAGTCCTGGGGGAGGCTACAATGAGCAGTTCTTC. Protein sequence: CASSPGGGYNEQFF. The chain has TRBV28 and TRBJ2-1, with D possibly matching TRBD2 (6 bases). Germline values: CDR1 MDHEN, CDR2 SYDVKM. Between the trimmed V and J ends, which lost 5 bases and 3 bases, there was a span of 11 bases. This CDR3 is built from 14 residues.

The chain is built from TRBV28 and TRBJ1-2, with 9 nucleotides matching TRBD1. The CDR3 has 13 amino acids. CDR1 and CDR2 from the germline V gene are MDHEN and SYDVKM. V shed 8 bases and J 8 bases; nucleotides not matched to a gene: 9. CDR3 DNA sequence: TGTGCCAGCGACAGGAACAGGGGGCGAGGCTACACCTTC. Its protein product is CASDRNRGRGYTF.

The V gene is TRBV29-1, the J gene TRBJ1-2, with TRBD1 matching over 7 bases. The germline CDR1 and CDR2 sequences are SQVTM and ANQGSEA. This CDR3 has 13 residues. V dropped 6 bases and J dropped 4; count of bases not matched to a gene: 8. The chain's CDR3 is CSVVGQSAYGYTF. Here the CDR3 DNA reads TGCAGCGTCGTGGGACAGTCGGCCTATGGCTACACCTTC. Full variable domain (remainder filled in from reference TRBV29-1 and TRBJ1-2): SAVISQKPSRDICQRGTSLTIQCQVDSQVTMMFWYRQQPGQSLTLIATANQGSEATYESGFVIDKFPISRPNLTFSTLTVSNMSPEDSSIYLCSVVGQSAYGYTFGSGTRLTVV.

This chain's CDR3 is CASSKLWFEGPSYEQYF. DNA of the CDR3: TGTGCCAGCAGCAAACTCTGGTTTGAGGGCCCTTCCTACGAGCAGTACTTC. The chain couples TRBV21-1 to TRBJ2-7; the table gives TRBD2 as D, unverified against the DNA. TRBV21-1 is shown as a pseudogene. This CDR3 region has 17 residues.